This T cell receptor (beta chain) appears in the sequencing data of a study of cytomegalovirus exposure and HLA in healthy donors (dated by TCRdb to 2015 to 2018). A note on the overall study: An earlier analysis of approximately 640 of the donors reported 250 to 300 Gb of sequence data and around 120 million unique TCR beta sequences from roughly 200 million T cells. An early release covering over 500 HLA-typed donors comprised about 310 gigabases of sequencing data and around 80 million unique TCR sequences. Of the 350 to 450 genotyped donors, 65% to 90% fell in the genetic ancestry cluster associated with self-reported Caucasian donors. The study was designed to test whether signatures of past pathogen exposure could be identified by cataloging public T cell receptors. The study profiled the T cell repertoires of 666 subjects by immunosequencing and related them to cytomegalovirus serostatus. In addition to the first cohort of about 650 subjects, a separate validation cohort of around 110 different subjects was used. To predict cytomegalovirus infection status, the study brought together high-throughput TCR immunosequencing, statistical association of individual TCRs with disease status, and machine learning. To study patterns of TCR occurrence, a later analysis re-analyzed previously published TCR beta repertoires from around 660 donors and added high-resolution HLA genotyping. Rather than using new phenotypic data, the later analysis identified candidate immune exposures from TCR beta sequences and from how often those sequences occurred across donors. To decide whether each TCR beta V gene segment behaved as functional or pseudogenic, an earlier analysis of some 600 of the donors relied on high-throughput TCR beta sequencing. Donor age, sex, ethnicity and CMV serostatus were compiled together with the repertoire data. Genome-wide SNP genotypes for about 65% of the 666 donors were used in a later genetic analysis, which treated that subset as a discovery cohort. Every discovery cohort repertoire had been produced on one sequencing platform. HLA typing included class I and class II loci at four-digit resolution. Typing coverage differed by locus: A, B, C, DRB1 and DQB1 were typed in roughly 620-640 donors, DQA1 in roughly 510, DPA1 in some 610, and DPB1 in just under 490. About five DR-DQ haplotypes were treated as single units for association and clustering because of strong linkage in the cohort. Among some 400 genotyped donors of the cohort, an average of about 220,000 unique TCR beta nucleotide sequences was sequenced per donor, of which about 19% were non-productive. Here is what the overall study found, with its caveats: A later genetic analysis reported fewer N-insertions in productive TCRs among donors in an Asian-associated ancestry cluster than the approximately 670-donor mean. The authors suggested that the approach could potentially be extended to other disease states and immunological phenotypes. In a later analysis, HLA-associated TCR beta chains were found to be more clonally expanded and to have lower generation probabilities than equally common non-associated chains. Because some donors lacked HLA typing at each locus, the association tests relied only on the typed subset. Because counts were too low, some 17 rarely observed V segments, including chromosome 9 orphons, were excluded from the earlier analysis of under 650 of the donors. The classifier was reported to diagnose cytomegalovirus status with high specificity and sensitivity in both the original and validation cohorts. Sequencing depth was assumed to be roughly uniform across donors in the presence/absence analyses, though that assumption may not hold. In the study, approximately 160 TCR beta chains were listed as associated with cytomegalovirus. The 87-base-pair reads could not distinguish some IMGT-functional V segments, including TRBV6-2 and TRBV6-3, so those segments were excluded. Linkage disequilibrium might explain the correlated functional status among segregating V segments, but an unknown experimental factor could not be ruled out. At a false discovery rate of 0.05, a later analysis linked about 16,000 TCR beta sequences to specific HLA alleles. In this cohort, only TCR beta chains were sequenced, and detectable features were limited by the absence of alpha or paired-chain data. A few of the identified cytomegalovirus-associated TCR beta chains were confirmed in vitro to be specific for cytomegalovirus antigens. According to a later analysis, parvovirus B19, influenza, CMV and Epstein-Barr virus appeared linked to several top co-occurrence clusters. Most TCR sequences were observed very rarely across donors, whereas some public TCRs were present in many individuals. CMV serostatus was the only immune exposure information available for the cohort. A cluster of highly shared sequence variants was judged likely to be a technical artifact of the sequencing pipeline. Assigning TCR associations to individual alleles was difficult when HLA alleles, especially DR and DQ, strongly co-occurred. Most CMV-associated TCR beta chains appeared to be HLA-restricted in a later analysis, and the HLA associations seemed to be driven largely by CMV exposure. According to a later analysis, TCR association rates differed among HLA loci, with DRB1 alleles showing the most associated TCRs and HLA-C alleles showing the fewest. In an earlier analysis of some 500 of the donors, most TCR beta V segments were observed in productive rearrangements about 87% or about 30% of the time, broadly matching IMGT annotations. In a later genetic analysis, a missense DCLRE1C variant was associated with V-gene and J-gene trimming of TCR beta chains, and the association was replicated in an independent cohort. A further reported finding was that TCR beta sequences accurately predicted the HLA-A and HLA-B alleles for most subjects in the first cohort.

The germline V gene (reference sequence) yields MNHEY for CDR1 and SMNVEV for CDR2. Unmatched junction bases come to 14, with V trimmed by 11 bases and J by 3 bases. The CDR3 has 16 amino acids, counting the end cysteine and phenylalanine. CDR3 DNA only is kept here, 48 bases in frame from base 1. The cohort consisted of approximately 690 healthy bone marrow donors. All cohort members were sampled while nominally healthy, although unrecorded immune exposures were likely present. The donor was CMV seropositive and was included in the group of 289 seropositive cohort members. A peripheral blood sample was collected from each donor, and TCR beta sequencing was performed on peripheral blood mononuclear cells. The Qiagen DNeasy Blood Extraction Kit was used to extract genomic DNA from the blood cell samples. This clone has just one count. The antigen it recognizes is unknown. Base qualities are not at hand, and no much larger clone is one base apart.

Libraries were prepared through the immunoSEQ multiplex PCR assay. A mixture of 60 forward primers for TCR Vbeta segments and 13 reverse primers for TCR Jbeta segments was used in the multiplex PCR. A multiplex PCR assay on genomic DNA amplified the CDR3 region of rearranged TCR beta genes. The amplified TCR beta libraries were sequenced on the Illumina HiSeq System as 87-base-pair reads. Concerning the study's data processing: A later analysis tallied some 79 million unique TCR beta chains across the 700 or so repertoires, and around 9.9 million of those chains were shared by two or more donors. A nearest-neighbor algorithm error-corrected the raw reads and collapsed the reads into unique sequences, merging closely related sequences to remove PCR and sequencing errors. CDR3 sequences were aligned to IMGT reference sequences to assign V, D and J gene segments. For a sequence to be retained, a match of at least six nucleotides to both a V gene segment and a J gene segment was required. A rearrangement was called productive if the CDR3 had no stop codons and remained in frame with V and J, and every other rearrangement was called non-productive. CDR3 was defined according to IMGT convention as the region running from the second conserved V-encoded cysteine to the conserved J-encoded phenylalanine. Sequences without an unambiguous match to a single V gene segment were excluded from the earlier analysis of several hundred of the donors. In an earlier analysis of approximately 590 of the donors, a V segment was called functional when productive rearrangements were above 56.7%, and segregating when the standard deviation between donors exceeded 5%. A statistical classification framework was built to diagnose cytomegalovirus status from the catalog of TCR beta chain sequences. V and J gene assignment, in a later analysis, came from comparing TCR nucleotide sequences with IMGT/GENE-DB human TR gene sequences. The TCRdist pipeline was used in a later analysis to assign CDR3 sequences and most-parsimonious VDJ recombination scenarios. In a later analysis, each TCR beta chain was defined by its CDR3 amino acid sequence together with its V-gene family, and reads without a unique V-gene family were excluded. To address suspected cross-contamination and a sequencing artifact, a later analysis removed several hundred highly shared, low-generation-probability nucleotide sequences. In a later analysis, a clonal expansion index for each public chain was calculated from normalized within-repertoire ranks of inferred template counts. In a later analysis, generation probabilities were computed with a VDJ recombination model fitted to out-of-frame rearrangements, and the resulting probabilities were checked against IGoR. In a later analysis, hypergeometric tests were used to score TCR-TCR, TCR-HLA and TCR-CMV co-occurrence, with a repertoire-size bias correction applied to TCR pairs. To estimate false discovery rates, a later analysis permuted the HLA or CMV assignments 20 times. In a later analysis, co-occurring TCRs were grouped using DBSCAN, and TCRdist sequence similarity was added for clustering within HLA-allele-positive subsets. Co-occurrence clustering excluded repertoires with fewer than 30,000 or more than 120,000 public chains, plus five with anomalous nucleotide sharing. The source is immuneACCESS, and TCRdb retained only in-frame sequences with V and J called. Part of the clones is not carried over; for the studies checked, unresolved V genes explain less than half of this, and the remainder is unexplained. That table gives V, J and clone size, and the DNA gave D and trimming. This sample comprises around 150,000 clones, roughly 73% of them detected only once. The ten most abundant clones make up roughly 7.8% of the sample.

The origin of this receptor is a woman aged 40 to 50 in good health and CMV-seropositive. The chain uses TRBV27 and TRBJ2-1; 9 nucleotides in the junction match TRBD2. The sample taken for sequencing was PBMCs. The CDR3 sequence is CASLPAAGGIYNEQFF. The DNA is as follows: TGTGCCTCCCTGCCAGCGGCGGGAGGGATCTACAATGAGCAGTTCTTC.